Presented here are 14 T cell receptor beta chains from one specimen sequenced in a study of T cells in Graves' hyperthyroidism and ophthalmopathy. Researchers amplified the TCR beta CDR3 regions from RNA transcripts. The HTBI primer set served for first-round RT-PCR of the TCR CDR3. From the multiplex PCR reads, TCRdb called clonotypes with MiXCR, one entry per CDR3 protein. The sample comprises a few hundred thousand distinct CDR3 sequences, around 17% of which are singletons, and 53% rests with the top ten. The source material was blood. The receptors shown here come from a woman aged 50 to 65 with Graves' hyperthyroidism.

This clonotype has a count of ten or more. This chain connects TRBV15 to TRBJ1-4; D gene uncertain. CDR1 is LNHNV, CDR2 YYDKDF, per germline (reference sequence). The CDR3 is made up of 15 amino acids. Trimming removed 4 bases at V and 7 bases at J, with 16 bases between. As DNA, the CDR3 is TGTGCCACCAGCAACAGACCCGAAGGGATTGAAAAACTGTTTTTT. Amino acids: CATSNRPEGIEKLFF.

This chain connects TRBV7-2 to TRBJ2-5; TRBD2 is a possible D gene (5 bases). Germline V CDR1 and CDR2: SGHTA, FQGNSA. Trimming pared 2 bases from V and 7 bases from J, leaving 17 bases between. This CDR3 has 15 residues. CDR3 nucleotides: TGTGCCAGCAGCTTAACGATGGGCGGAGGTGGGACCCAGTACTTC. This encodes CASSLTMGGGGTQYF.

This clonotype has a count of ten or more. The chain has TRBV27 and TRBJ2-1, with 11 nucleotides matching TRBD2. CDR3 length: 16 residues. Germline V gene data show CDR1 as MNHEY and CDR2 as SMNVEV (reference sequence). V dropped 6 bases and J dropped 2; count of bases not matched to a gene: 6. The CDR3 region has the DNA TGTGCCAGCAGCAAAGTTAGCGGGAGGGCCTACAATGAGCAGTTCTTC. Its protein product is CASSKVSGRAYNEQFF.

This clonotype appeared many times. V usage is TRBV20-1 and J usage is TRBJ2-7; D may be TRBD1 (6 bases). V lost 0 bases to trimming and J lost 2 bases, with 23 bases between them. Germline assignment: CDR1 DFQATT and CDR2 SNEGSKA (reference sequence). The CDR3 contains 18 residues. CDR3 sequence (DNA): TGCAGTGCTAGAGATCTGGTCAGGGGAGCTGTTCTCGCCTACGAGCAGTACTTC. As protein: CSARDLVRGAVLAYEQYF.

The V and J genes are TRBV24-1 and TRBJ2-1; D is perhaps TRBD2 (6 bases). CDR1 is KGHDR and CDR2 is SFDVKD in the germline V gene. The CDR3 is 16 amino acids. The ends were cut back, 3 bases at V and 8 bases at J, with 19 bases in the middle. CDR3 nucleotides: TGTGCCACCAGTGATCCCACGGGACGGAGGGAAGATGAGCAGTTCTTC. Its translation is CATSDPTGRREDEQFF.

This rearrangement joins TRBV7-6 to TRBJ2-1, with 13 positions matching TRBD2. V lost 5 bases, J lost 7 bases, and 8 bases stayed unmatched. The CDR3 totals 16 residues. Germline V gene sequence: CDR1 SGHVS, CDR2 FNYEAQ. The CDR3 protein is CASSPRTSGSLNEQFF. As DNA, the CDR3 is TGTGCCAGCAGCCCCCGGACTAGCGGGAGCTTGAATGAGCAGTTCTTC. Supplemented by reference TRBV7-6 and TRBJ2-1, the full variable domain reads GAGVSQSPRYKVTKRGQDVALRCDPISGHVSLYWYRQALGQGPEFLTYFNYEAQQDKSGLPNDRFSAERPEGSISTLTIQRTEQRDSAMYRCASSPRTSGSLNEQFFGPGTRLTVL.

This clonotype was recorded at least ten times. The gene calls are TRBV20-1 and TRBJ2-3; 8 bases match TRBD2. This CDR3 has 16 residues. Germline loops: CDR1 DFQATT, CDR2 SNEGSKA (reference sequence). V lost 0 bases to trimming and J lost 4 bases; unmatched junction nucleotides: 9. This CDR3 reads CSARDNEREYPDTQYF. Written as DNA, the CDR3 is TGCAGTGCTAGAGACAACGAGCGGGAGTACCCAGATACGCAGTATTTT.

This clonotype showed up many times. The chain carries TRBV28 and TRBJ2-7; D is unresolved. The germline gives CDR1 MDHEN, CDR2 SYDVKM. Deletions cut 4 bases from V and 2 bases from J, with 24 bases between. The CDR3 loop spans 18 amino acids. CDR3 residues: CASSYPLPAEKITYEQYF. The CDR3 coding sequence is TGTGCCAGCAGTTACCCCCTGCCGGCGGAAAAAATAACCTACGAGCAGTACTTC.

The sample holds many counts of this clonotype. The chain joins TRBV9 to TRBJ2-1; 7 bases are a match to TRBD2. Per the germline V gene, CDR1 is SGDLS and CDR2 is YYNGEE. V was pared by 3 bases and J by 0 bases, with 6 bases of the junction left unmatched. The CDR3 has 16 amino acids. The CDR3 reads CASSETSAPSYNEQFF. CDR3 sequence (DNA): TGTGCCAGCAGCGAAACTAGCGCCCCCTCCTACAATGAGCAGTTCTTC.

This clonotype was seen more than once but under ten times. The rearrangement links TRBV9 to TRBJ1-5; D may be TRBD1 (6 bases). The CDR3 covers 16 residues. Per the germline V gene, CDR1 is SGDLS and CDR2 is YYNGEE. V was cut by 7 bases and J by 1 base, with 18 bases left in between. The CDR3 nucleotides are TGTGCCAGCTCCTTTCCCCCGGGACAAAGCAATCAGCCCCAGCATTTT. This encodes CASSFPPGQSNQPQHF.

Note on this clonotype: Since a much larger clone is just one base distant, this may be a read error. The chain has TRBV10-2 and TRBJ2-7; D not certain. In germline, CDR1 is WSHSY, CDR2 SAAADI. Trimming stripped 2 bases from V and 7 bases from J, with 9 bases between. This CDR3 spans 12 amino acids. The CDR3, as DNA: TGCGCCAGCAGTGAGCGGTGGGATGAGCAGTACTTC. Translated, it gives CASSERWDEQYF.

This clonotype was counted only a few times. The V and J genes are TRBV11-2 and TRBJ2-1, with 14 nucleotides matching TRBD2. This CDR3 has 18 amino acids. The V gene's germline CDR1 is SGHAT and CDR2 FQNNGV. The junction had 12 bases not matched to a gene; V was cut back by 2 bases and J by 9 bases. DNA of the CDR3: TGTGCCAGCAGCTTATACCCTGGACTAGCGGGAGGAGCGGGTGAGCAGTTCTTC. Protein: CASSLYPGLAGGAGEQFF. The whole variable domain, remainder taken from reference TRBV11-2 and TRBJ2-1, is EAGVAQSPRYKIIEKRQSVAFWCNPISGHATLYWYQQILGQGPKLLIQFQNNGVVDDSQLPKDRFSAERLKGVDSTLKIQPAKLEDSAVYLCASSLYPGLAGGAGEQFFGPGTRLTVL.

The chain combines TRBV12-3 or TRBV12-4 with TRBJ2-1; TRBD2 matches 14 bases. The CDR3 length is 18 residues. Losses at the gene ends were 8 bases for V and 0 bases for J; bases not matched to a gene: 9. The CDR3 is CASGGGLAGASSYNEQFF. The CDR3 bases are TGTGCCAGCGGGGGGGGACTAGCGGGGGCAAGCTCCTACAATGAGCAGTTCTTC.

This clonotype was recorded once. The chain couples TRBV28 to TRBJ2-3; D possibly corresponds to TRBD2 (6 bases). Germline V lookup: CDR1 MDHEN, CDR2 SYDVKM. The V gene lost 6 bases and the J gene lost 3 bases, with 25 bases spanning the gap. CDR3 length equals 18 residues. The CDR3, as DNA: TGTGCCAGCAGCTACCTCGGGCTAGCGTTCGACGAAACAGATACGCAGTATTTT. Its translation is CASSYLGLAFDETDTQYF. Drawing the rest from reference TRBV28 and TRBJ2-3, the complete variable domain is DVKVTQSSRYLVKRTGEKVFLECVQDMDHENMFWYRQDPGLGLRLIYFSYDVKMKEKGDIPEGYSVSREKKERFSLILESASTNQTSMYLCASSYLGLAFDETDTQYFGPGTRLTVL.